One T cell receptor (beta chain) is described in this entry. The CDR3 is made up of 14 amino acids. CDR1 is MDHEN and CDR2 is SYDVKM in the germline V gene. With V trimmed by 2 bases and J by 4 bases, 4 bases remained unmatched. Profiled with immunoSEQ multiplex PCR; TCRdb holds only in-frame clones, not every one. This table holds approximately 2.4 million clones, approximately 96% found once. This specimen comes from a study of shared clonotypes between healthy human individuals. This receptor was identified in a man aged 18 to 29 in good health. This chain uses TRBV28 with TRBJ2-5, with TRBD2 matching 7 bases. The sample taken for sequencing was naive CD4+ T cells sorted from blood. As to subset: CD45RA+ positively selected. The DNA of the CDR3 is TGTGCCAGCAGTTTACGGGGAGGGGCAGAGACCCAGTACTTC. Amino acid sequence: CASSLRGGAETQYF.